This TCR beta chain derives from a study of regulatory T cells in long-lasting Graves disease. For the study at large: More than 5 years of antithyroid drugs with positive TSH receptor antibodies defined persistent Graves' disease. Study-wide results and limits: Analyses excluded thyroid tissue, covering peripheral blood alone.

Only a few counts were recorded for this clonotype. Its target is not known. The TCR beta library used iRepertoire HTBI primers with Arm-PCR amplification of CDR3. In TCRdb, the multiplex PCR reads were re-called with MiXCR into one record per CDR3 protein. The sample shows a few hundred thousand distinct CDR3 sequences, 23% of them seen only once. Per the germline V gene, CDR1 is SEHNR and CDR2 is FQNEAQ (reference sequence). This CDR3 region has 13 residues. The germline V and J ends were trimmed by 5 bases and 4 bases, with 11 bases remaining between them. Documented time point: persistent/refractory GD, antithyroid drugs over 5 years with positive TRAb. Generation of the TCR library employed RNA extracted from PBMCs. Diagnosing Graves' disease relied on the American Thyroid Association guidelines. Collection of peripheral blood (roughly 9 milliliters) was done using EDTA tubes.

The material sequenced was peripheral blood mononuclear cells (PBMCs), taken when the disease was refractory, from a patient treated with antithyroid drugs. The rearrangement uses TRBV7-9 and TRBJ1-1, with D maybe TRBD1 (5 bases). This TCR derives from a female donor with Graves disease. The CDR3 DNA reads as TGTGCCAGCAGCCTCATGGGGGGCACTGAAGCTTTCTTT. This codes for CASSLMGGTEAFF.